This T cell receptor (beta chain) was identified during a study of shared clonotypes between healthy human individuals. Looking at the study overall: Three men and two women, aged 18 to 49, were donors.

Samples underwent the assay at deep level. Every subset had its genomic DNA shared out evenly among several immunoSEQ plates. Assay: immunoSEQ multiplex PCR; the TCRdb copy retains only in-frame clones and omits some. The sample carries about 480,000 clones, approximately 85% recorded once. V was shortened by 5 bases and J by 5 bases, with 12 bases between the two germline ends. CDR3 length equals 13 residues. Germline V gene data show CDR1 as SNHLY and CDR2 as FYNNEI. Donors were Caucasian adults residing in Nashville, Tennessee, USA. Specimen: PBMCs. The clonotype comes from a woman aged 40 to 55 in good health. Some clones in this sample may be carry-over from other donors' samples. The chain joins TRBV2 to TRBJ2-5, with D perhaps TRBD2 (5 bases). CDR3 nucleotide sequence: TGTGCCAGCAGTCCGGACTTCGGTGAGACCCAGTACTTC. Translation: CASSPDFGETQYF.